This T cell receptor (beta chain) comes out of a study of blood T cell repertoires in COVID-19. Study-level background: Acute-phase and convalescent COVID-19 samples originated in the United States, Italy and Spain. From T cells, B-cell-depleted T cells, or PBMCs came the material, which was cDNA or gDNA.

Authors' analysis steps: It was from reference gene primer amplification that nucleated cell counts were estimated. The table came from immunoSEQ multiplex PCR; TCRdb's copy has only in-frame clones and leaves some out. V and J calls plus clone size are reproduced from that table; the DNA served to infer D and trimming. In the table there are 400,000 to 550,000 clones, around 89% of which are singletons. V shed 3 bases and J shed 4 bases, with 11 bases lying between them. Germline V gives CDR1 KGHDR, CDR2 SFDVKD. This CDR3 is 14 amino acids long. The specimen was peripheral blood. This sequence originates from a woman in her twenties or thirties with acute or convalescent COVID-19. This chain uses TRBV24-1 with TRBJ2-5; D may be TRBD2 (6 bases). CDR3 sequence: CATSDVTRGETQYF. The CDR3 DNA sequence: TGTGCCACCAGTGATGTGACTAGGGGAGAGACCCAGTACTTC.